A selection of T cell receptor beta chains follows, all from one sample in a study of cytomegalovirus exposure and HLA in healthy donors. Using immunoSEQ multiplex PCR, the repertoire was profiled, and TCRdb retains in-frame clones only, with some absent. The sample records 95,000 to 150,000 clones, around 76% being singletons. The sample consisted of PBMCs. Receptor source: a man aged 55 to 69 in good health and CMV-seropositive. Each CDR3 is given with its conserved first and last residue. The D gene is left open where the match is weak. Size is omitted from some rows. Given values are once, few, many or a class for expanded clones.

J gene: TRBJ2-7; D gene: -; clone size: -; V gene: TRBV5-7; CDR3 length: 17; CDR3 DNA: TGTGCCAGCAGCTCGGGGAGGAGGGGACGCACGTCGAAAGAGCAGTACTTC; CDR3 protein: CASSSGRRGRTSKEQYF
J gene: TRBJ2-1; D gene: -; clone size: -; V gene: TRBV6-5; CDR3 length: 13; CDR3 DNA: TGTGCCACCTTAATCGGCAGGGATGGTGAGCAGTTCTTC; CDR3 protein: CATLIGRDGEQFF
J gene: TRBJ2-7; D gene: TRBD2; clone size: -; V gene: TRBV4-2; CDR3 length: 15; CDR3 DNA: TGTGCCAGCAGCGATGGACTAGCGGATAGCTACGAGCAGTACTTC; CDR3 protein: CASSDGLADSYEQYF
J gene: TRBJ1-3; D gene: -; clone size: -; V gene: TRBV10-2; CDR3 length: 15; CDR3 DNA: TGCGCCAGCAGGGAAGGGGGGGCGCATGGAAACACCATATATTTT; CDR3 protein: CASREGGAHGNTIYF
J gene: TRBJ2-7; D gene: -; clone size: -; V gene: TRBV4-1; CDR3 length: 14; CDR3 DNA: TGCGCCAGCAGCCAAACAGGGCCGTCCTACGAGCAGTACTTC; CDR3 protein: CASSQTGPSYEQYF
J gene: TRBJ2-1; D gene: -; clone size: -; V gene: TRBV27; CDR3 length: 14; CDR3 DNA: TGTGCCAGCAGCCTGACAAGTACCGGGGGTGAGCAGTTCTTC; CDR3 protein: CASSLTSTGGEQFF
J gene: TRBJ2-5; D gene: TRBD2; clone size: -; V gene: TRBV25-1; CDR3 length: 15; CDR3 DNA: TGTGCCAGCAGTGTGGCTAGCGGGACCCAAGAGACCCAGTACTTC; CDR3 protein: CASSVASGTQETQYF
J gene: TRBJ2-5; D gene: TRBD1; clone size: -; V gene: TRBV18; CDR3 length: 16; CDR3 DNA: TGTGCCAGCTCACCTTCGACAGGGGGCAGGGGAGAGACCCAGTACTTC; CDR3 protein: CASSPSTGGRGETQYF
J gene: TRBJ1-1; D gene: TRBD1; clone size: -; V gene: TRBV5-3; CDR3 length: 15; CDR3 DNA: TGTGCCAGAAAAGGGACAGGGTCTATGAACACTGAAGCTTTCTTT; CDR3 protein: CARKGTGSMNTEAFF
J gene: TRBJ2-3; D gene: -; clone size: -; V gene: TRBV5-1; CDR3 length: 13; CDR3 DNA: TGCGCCAGCAGCTTGGGAGGGTCGGATACGCAGTATTTT; CDR3 protein: CASSLGGSDTQYF
J gene: TRBJ2-1; D gene: TRBD2; clone size: -; V gene: TRBV9; CDR3 length: 16; CDR3 DNA: TGTGCCAGCAGCGTAGGTGGAAGCGGGAGGGGGAATGAGCAGTTCTTC; CDR3 protein: CASSVGGSGRGNEQFF
J gene: TRBJ2-1; D gene: TRBD2; clone size: -; V gene: TRBV5-6; CDR3 length: 18; CDR3 DNA: TGTGCCAGCAGCTTACTAACTAGCGCTCCAGGGCGGGACAATGAGCAGTTCTTC; CDR3 protein: CASSLLTSAPGRDNEQFF
J gene: TRBJ2-2; D gene: TRBD1; clone size: -; V gene: TRBV9; CDR3 length: 15; CDR3 DNA: TGTGCCAGCAGAGGAGGACAGGCGGACACCGGGGAGCTGTTTTTT; CDR3 protein: CASRGGQADTGELFF
J gene: TRBJ1-1; D gene: -; clone size: once; V gene: TRBV9; CDR3 length: 15; CDR3 DNA: TGTGCCAGCAGCGTGAGGGGGACCCCGGACACTGAAGCTTTCTTT; CDR3 protein: CASSVRGTPDTEAFF
J gene: TRBJ2-5; D gene: TRBD1; clone size: -; V gene: TRBV5-6; CDR3 length: 15; CDR3 DNA: TGTGCCAGCAGCATGGGACAGGGAGAGGCAGAGACCCAGTACTTC; CDR3 protein: CASSMGQGEAETQYF
J gene: TRBJ2-3; D gene: TRBD2; clone size: -; V gene: TRBV5-1; CDR3 length: 16; CDR3 DNA: TGCGCCAGCAGCTTGTATCTAGCGGGAGGCACAGATACGCAGTATTTT; CDR3 protein: CASSLYLAGGTDTQYF
J gene: TRBJ2-7; D gene: -; clone size: once; V gene: TRBV5-1; CDR3 length: 14; CDR3 DNA: TGCGCCAGCAGCTCCGGACAGCGCCCCTACGAGCAGTACTTC; CDR3 protein: CASSSGQRPYEQYF
J gene: TRBJ1-4; D gene: -; clone size: -; V gene: TRBV9; CDR3 length: 19; CDR3 DNA: TGTGCCAGCAGCCCGAGTGGGGGGACCCGACGAGGGGTTAATGAAAAACTGTTTTTT; CDR3 protein: CASSPSGGTRRGVNEKLFF
J gene: TRBJ2-7; D gene: TRBD1; clone size: -; V gene: TRBV15; CDR3 length: 15; CDR3 DNA: TGTGCCACCAGCAGGCCGGACAGGGCAACCTACGAGCAGTACTTC; CDR3 protein: CATSRPDRATYEQYF
J gene: TRBJ1-4; D gene: -; clone size: -; V gene: TRBV5-4; CDR3 length: 13; CDR3 DNA: TGTGCCAGCAGCAGGACAGAGAATGAAAAACTGTTTTTT; CDR3 protein: CASSRTENEKLFF
J gene: TRBJ2-7; D gene: -; clone size: once; V gene: TRBV19; CDR3 length: 15; CDR3 DNA: TGTGCCAGTAGTACCGACACCTTAGGCACCTACGAGCAGTACTTC; CDR3 protein: CASSTDTLGTYEQYF
J gene: TRBJ2-5; D gene: -; clone size: -; V gene: TRBV7-2; CDR3 length: 12; CDR3 DNA: TGTGCCAGCGGAAGAATCGGGGAGACCCAGTACTTC; CDR3 protein: CASGRIGETQYF